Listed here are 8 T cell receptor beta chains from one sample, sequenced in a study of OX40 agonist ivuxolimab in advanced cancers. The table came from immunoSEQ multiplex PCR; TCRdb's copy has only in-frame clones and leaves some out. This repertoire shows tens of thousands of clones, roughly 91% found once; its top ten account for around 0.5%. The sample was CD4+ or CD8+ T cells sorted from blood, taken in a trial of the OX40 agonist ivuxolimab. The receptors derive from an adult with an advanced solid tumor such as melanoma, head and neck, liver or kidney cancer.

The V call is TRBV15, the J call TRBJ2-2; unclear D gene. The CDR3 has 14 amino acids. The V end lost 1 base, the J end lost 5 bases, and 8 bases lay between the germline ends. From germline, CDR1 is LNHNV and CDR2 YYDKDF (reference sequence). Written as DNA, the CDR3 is TGTGCCACCAGCAGAGTCGGAGAAACCGGGGAGCTGTTTTTT. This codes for CATSRVGETGELFF. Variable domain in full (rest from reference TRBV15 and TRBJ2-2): DAMVIQNPRYQVTQFGKPVTLSCSQTLNHNVMYWYQQKSSQAPKLLFHYYDKDFNNEADTPDNFQSRRPNTSFCFLDIRSPGLGDTAMYLCATSRVGETGELFFGEGSRLTVL.

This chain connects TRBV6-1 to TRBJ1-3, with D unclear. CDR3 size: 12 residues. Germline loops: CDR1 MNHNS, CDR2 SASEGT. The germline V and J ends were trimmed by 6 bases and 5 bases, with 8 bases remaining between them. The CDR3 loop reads CASSLIRNTIYF. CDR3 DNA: TGTGCCAGCAGCCTCATCCGAAACACCATATATTTT.

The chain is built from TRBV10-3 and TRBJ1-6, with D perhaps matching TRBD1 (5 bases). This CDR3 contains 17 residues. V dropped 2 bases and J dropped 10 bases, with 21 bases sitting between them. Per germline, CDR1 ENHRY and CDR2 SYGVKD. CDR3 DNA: TGTGCCATCAGTGAGGCAAGACTGGGGGACGGGGGATCACCCCTCCACTTT. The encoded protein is CAISEARLGDGGSPLHF.

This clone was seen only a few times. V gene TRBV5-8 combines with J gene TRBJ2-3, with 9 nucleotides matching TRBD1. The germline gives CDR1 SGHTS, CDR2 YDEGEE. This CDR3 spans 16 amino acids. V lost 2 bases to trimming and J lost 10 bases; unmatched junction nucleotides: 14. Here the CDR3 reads CASSLFQGQGSGAQYF. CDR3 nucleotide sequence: TGTGCCAGCAGCTTATTCCAGGGACAGGGCTCAGGAGCGCAGTATTTT.

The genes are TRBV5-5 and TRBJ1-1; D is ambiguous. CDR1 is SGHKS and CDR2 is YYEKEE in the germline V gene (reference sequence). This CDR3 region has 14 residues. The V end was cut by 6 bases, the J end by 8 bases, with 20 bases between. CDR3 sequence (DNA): TGTGCCAGCAAGGTTCTGGGTTCTCCACCAGAAGCTTTCTTT. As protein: CASKVLGSPPEAFF.

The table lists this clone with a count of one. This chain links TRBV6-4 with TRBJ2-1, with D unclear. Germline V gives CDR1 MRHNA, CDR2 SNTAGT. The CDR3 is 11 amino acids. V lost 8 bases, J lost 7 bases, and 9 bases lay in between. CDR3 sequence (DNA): TGTGCCAGCGGGTTCGGGAATGAGCAGTTCTTC. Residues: CASGFGNEQFF.

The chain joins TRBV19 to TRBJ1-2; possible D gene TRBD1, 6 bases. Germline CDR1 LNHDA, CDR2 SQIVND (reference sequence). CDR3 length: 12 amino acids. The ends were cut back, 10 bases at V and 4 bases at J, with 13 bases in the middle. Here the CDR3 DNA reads TGTGCCACAAGTGGGGGCGGCTATGGCTACACCTTC. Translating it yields CATSGGGYGYTF. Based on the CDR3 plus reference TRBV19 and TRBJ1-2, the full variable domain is DGGITQSPKYLFRKEGQNVTLSCEQNLNHDAMYWYRQDPGQGLRLIYYSQIVNDFQKGDIAEGYSVSREKKESFPLTVTSAQKNPTAFYLCATSGGGYGYTFGSGTRLTVV.

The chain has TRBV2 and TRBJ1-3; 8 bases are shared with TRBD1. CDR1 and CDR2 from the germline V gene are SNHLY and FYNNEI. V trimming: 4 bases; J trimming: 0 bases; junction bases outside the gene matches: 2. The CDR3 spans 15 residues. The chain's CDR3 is CASSVQGGSGNTIYF. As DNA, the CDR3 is TGTGCCAGCAGTGTACAGGGGGGCTCTGGAAACACCATATATTTT.